One and the same sample provided the 24 T cell receptor beta chains below, sequenced in a study of T cells after yellow fever vaccination. TCRdb reprocessed the 5' RACE reads with MiXCR, giving one entry per CDR3 protein. The data hold 50,000 or so distinct CDR3 sequences, with around 6.5% observed a single time. The sequences come from CD8+ T cells sorted from PBMCs, collected on the day of the first yellow fever vaccination. Receptors originate from a young man who received the YFV17D yellow fever vaccine.

This chain links TRBV5-5 with TRBJ2-1; D remains ambiguous. V gave up 0 bases and J gave up 10 bases, with 11 bases separating them. The CDR3 contains 13 residues. In germline, CDR1 is SGHKS, CDR2 YYEKEE (reference sequence). For the CDR3, the DNA is TGTGCCAGCAGCTTGGCCCTGGCCCGAGAGCAGTTCTTC. Protein: CASSLALAREQFF.

This clonotype was detected ten times or more. The rearrangement uses TRBV6-4 and TRBJ2-2; 9 positions match TRBD2. This CDR3 is 15 amino acids long. The germline V gene has CDR1 MRHNA and CDR2 SNTAGT. J lost 3 bases, V lost 3 bases, and 2 bases had no gene match. CDR3 in DNA: TGTGCCAGCAGTGAGCGGGGGGGCGACACCGGGGAGCTGTTTTTT. This codes for CASSERGGDTGELFF.

This clonotype was seen at least ten times. This chain uses TRBV20-1 with TRBJ2-2; possible D gene TRBD2, 6 bases. CDR1 DFQATT and CDR2 SNEGSKA come from the germline V gene (reference sequence). CDR3 length equals 15 residues. Trimming removed 0 bases from V and 3 bases from J, with 11 bases in between. The CDR3: CSARDLGEDTGELFF. Here the CDR3 DNA reads TGCAGTGCTAGAGATCTAGGGGAGGACACCGGGGAGCTGTTTTTT.

A word on this clonotype: This may come from a read error, since a much larger clone is one base off. The rearrangement joins TRBV10-3 to TRBJ2-5; the D gene is possibly TRBD2 (6 bases). This CDR3 has 15 residues. The germline V gene has CDR1 ENHRY and CDR2 SYGVKD. The CDR3 DNA follows: TGTGCCTTCAGTGAGTCTAAAAGGGGACTCGAGACCCAGTACTTC. This codes for CAFSESKRGLETQYF.

The rearrangement joins TRBV25-1 to TRBJ1-5, with D unresolved. Germline V gene lookup returns CDR1 MGHDK and CDR2 SYGVNS. Trimming left V 2 bases short and J 7 bases short, with 12 bases between. CDR3 length: 14 amino acids. CDR3: CASSEGGGTQPQHF. In nucleotides, the CDR3 is TGTGCCAGCAGTGAAGGAGGAGGTACACAGCCCCAGCATTTT.

This clonotype appeared a few times. The chain carries TRBV12-3 or TRBV12-4 and TRBJ2-7; D may be TRBD2 (6 bases). Trimming stripped 3 bases from V and 0 bases from J, with 12 bases between. This CDR3 is built from 15 residues. Here the CDR3 reads CASSFSMDYSYEQYF. DNA for the CDR3: TGTGCCAGCAGTTTTTCTATGGACTACTCCTACGAGCAGTACTTC.

This clonotype turned up a few times. This chain connects TRBV5-1 to TRBJ1-6; 8 bases match TRBD1. The CDR3 has 15 residues. Germline V gives CDR1 SGHRS, CDR2 YFSETQ. The V segment lost 0 bases and the J segment 9 bases; nucleotides outside the gene matches: 5. Here the CDR3 DNA reads TGCGCCAGCAGCTTGGCGGTACAGGGGGGTTCACCCCTCCACTTT. Amino acid sequence: CASSLAVQGGSPLHF. The whole variable domain, filled in from reference TRBV5-1 and TRBJ1-6, reads KAGVTQTPRYLIKTRGQQVTLSCSPISGHRSVSWYQQTPGQGLQFLFEYFSETQRNKGNFPGRFSGRQFSNSRSEMNVSTLELGDSALYLCASSLAVQGGSPLHFGNGTRLTVT.

This clonotype was observed a handful of times. The V call is TRBV19, the J call TRBJ1-1; 8 bases are a match to TRBD1. This CDR3 contains 15 residues. Germline CDR1 LNHDA, CDR2 SQIVND (reference sequence). Trimming cost V 6 bases and J 6 bases; bases outside gene matches: 12. CDR3 bases: TGTGCCAGTAGCGACGCCCAGGGGGCGCGACCTGAAGCTTTCTTT. The encoded protein is CASSDAQGARPEAFF.

At least ten counts were recorded for this clonotype. The V gene is TRBV20-1, the J gene TRBJ1-2; tentative D call: TRBD1 (5 bases). The CDR3 has 13 residues. CDR1 is DFQATT and CDR2 is SNEGSKA in the germline V gene (reference sequence). V was clipped by 1 base and J by 4 bases, with 10 bases between them. Here the CDR3 DNA reads TGCAGTGCTAGAGGAGACAGATCCTATGGCTACACCTTC. Translating gives CSARGDRSYGYTF.

This clonotype was seen ten or more times. V is TRBV6-5 and J is TRBJ2-2; 7 bases line up with TRBD1. Germline V gene sequence: CDR1 MNHEY, CDR2 SVGAGI. V trimming: 4 bases; J trimming: 3 bases; junction bases outside the gene matches: 5. The CDR3 runs 15 residues. The CDR3 here is CASSFGTVDTGELFF. Here the CDR3 DNA reads TGTGCCAGCAGTTTTGGGACAGTCGACACCGGGGAGCTGTTTTTT.

This clonotype showed up just a few times. The rearrangement links TRBV15 to TRBJ2-1, with 11 bases that match TRBD2. The CDR3 has 15 residues. V dropped 8 bases and J dropped 9; count of bases not matched to a gene: 12. The germline V gene has CDR1 LNHNV and CDR2 YYDKDF (reference sequence). CDR3 region: CATPKPGTSGGEQFF. CDR3 DNA: TGTGCCACCCCCAAACCCGGGACTAGCGGCGGTGAGCAGTTCTTC.

The chain carries TRBV9 and TRBJ2-3; D remains ambiguous. CDR3 size: 17 residues. Per the germline V gene, CDR1 is SGDLS and CDR2 is YYNGEE. Trimming took off 4 bases at V and 1 base at J, with 19 bases between the two ends. The CDR3 DNA follows: TGTGCCAGCAGCCCCCATCCGTCTTTTGGGGGCACAGATACGCAGTATTTT. It translates to CASSPHPSFGGTDTQYF.

This clonotype occurred many times. The chain couples TRBV7-2 to TRBJ2-5; 7 bases fit TRBD2. V shed 0 bases, J shed 1 base, and the junction held 2 bases outside the gene matches. This CDR3 has 15 residues. Germline-derived CDR1 and CDR2 are SGHTA and FQGNSA. CDR3 sequence reads: CASSLAGGSQETQYF. The CDR3 DNA reads as TGTGCCAGCAGCTTAGCGGGCGGGAGCCAAGAGACCCAGTACTTC.

This chain connects TRBV3-1 to TRBJ2-1; perhaps TRBD2 as D (6 bases). The CDR3 loop spans 15 amino acids. Deletions cut 0 bases from V and 5 bases from J, with 11 bases between. CDR1 and CDR2 from the germline V gene are LGHDT and YNNKEL (reference sequence). The CDR3: CASSQEGGVHNEQFF. In DNA form, the CDR3 reads TGTGCCAGCAGCCAAGAAGGAGGGGTGCACAATGAGCAGTTCTTC.

This clonotype occurred many times. This chain joins TRBV20-1 and TRBJ2-1; a possible D gene is TRBD2 (7 bases). The CDR3 sequence is 15 residues long. CDR1 DFQATT and CDR2 SNEGSKA come from the germline V gene (reference sequence). The V end lost 0 bases, the J end lost 4 bases, and 13 bases lay between the germline ends. This CDR3 is CSAREGGQAYNEQFF. CDR3 nucleotides: TGCAGTGCTAGAGAGGGGGGGCAAGCGTACAATGAGCAGTTCTTC.

J is TRBJ1-1 and V is TRBV19, with D possibly being TRBD1 (6 bases). V lost 7 bases and J 4 bases, leaving 13 bases between the germline ends. Germline CDR1 and CDR2: LNHDA and SQIVND (reference sequence). The CDR3 loop spans 13 amino acids. The CDR3 nucleotides read TGTGCCAGTAATGGCGAGGGGGTCACTGAAGCTTTCTTT. This codes for CASNGEGVTEAFF.

This clonotype was found many times. The rearrangement uses TRBV9 and TRBJ1-1; a weak D match, TRBD1 (5 bases). V was cut by 6 bases and J by 1 base, with 13 bases left in between. The CDR3 contains 14 residues. Germline lookup yields CDR1 SGDLS and CDR2 YYNGEE. CDR3 protein: CASTAGTPNTEAFF. CDR3 in DNA: TGTGCCAGCACCGCCGGGACTCCGAACACTGAAGCTTTCTTT.

This clonotype was seen a few times. The gene calls are TRBV6-5 and TRBJ2-1, with D perhaps given as TRBD1 or TRBD2 (5 bases each). The CDR3 covers 12 residues. Looked up from germline, CDR1 is MNHEY and CDR2 is SVGAGI. Trimming stripped 5 bases from V and 8 bases from J, with 10 bases between. The CDR3 loop is CASSQRGDEQFF. DNA of the CDR3: TGTGCCAGCAGTCAACGAGGGGATGAGCAGTTCTTC.

This sequence joins TRBV6-2 or TRBV6-3 and TRBJ2-1; perhaps TRBD1 as D (5 bases). The CDR3 loop spans 15 amino acids. The ends were cut back, 2 bases at V and 3 bases at J, with 11 bases in the middle. From germline, CDR1 is MNHEY and CDR2 SVGEGT. In DNA, the CDR3 is TGTGCCAGCAGTTACGCGGACGGACACTACAATGAGCAGTTCTTC. Its translation: CASSYADGHYNEQFF.

This clonotype was seen only a few times. The rearrangement joins TRBV5-6 to TRBJ1-5; the D gene is possibly TRBD1 (5 bases). This CDR3 has 15 residues. V lost 0 bases to trimming and J lost 8 bases, with 15 bases between them. Germline V gives CDR1 SGHDT, CDR2 YYEEEE. The CDR3 bases are TGTGCCAGCAGCTTGGGGGACGGACTACTCGAGCCCCAGCATTTT. It yields the protein CASSLGDGLLEPQHF.

The V call is TRBV4-2, the J call TRBJ1-1; D may be TRBD1 (5 bases). In germline, CDR1 is LGHNA, CDR2 YNFKEQ. The V gene lost 3 bases and the J gene lost 1 base, with 9 bases spanning the gap. CDR3 length equals 14 residues. This chain's CDR3 is CASSHNRPNTEAFF. CDR3 coding DNA: TGTGCCAGCAGCCATAACAGGCCGAACACTGAAGCTTTCTTT.

The chain is built from TRBV6-4 and TRBJ2-1, with TRBD2 matching over 9 bases. Trimming at V came to 6 bases and at J to 3 bases, leaving 9 bases not matched to a gene. The germline V gene has CDR1 MRHNA and CDR2 SNTAGT. There are 16 residues in the CDR3. CDR3: CASSDWASGDYNEQFF. CDR3 coding DNA: TGTGCCAGCAGCGATTGGGCTAGCGGGGACTACAATGAGCAGTTCTTC.

This clonotype occurred many times. The CDR3 coding sequence is TGTGCCAGCAGCCCGGACAACACAGATACGCAGTATTTT. Translated: CASSPDNTDTQYF. The chain is built from TRBV11-2 and TRBJ2-3; possibly TRBD1 for D (5 bases). This CDR3 spans 13 amino acids. V was pared by 5 bases and J by 2 bases, with 8 bases between. The V gene's germline CDR1 is SGHAT and CDR2 FQNNGV.

This clonotype turned up a few times. The J gene is TRBJ1-1, the V gene TRBV5-4; D might be TRBD1 (5 bases). This CDR3 region has 12 residues. Trimming shortened V by 4 bases and J by 7 bases, and 11 bases separated the two germline ends. Per germline, CDR1 SGHNT and CDR2 YYREEE (reference sequence). In nucleotides, the CDR3 is TGTGCCAGCAGCCGTGACAGCTTTGAAGCTTTCTTT. This sequence encodes CASSRDSFEAFF.